This TCR beta chain was sequenced for a study of post-analysis software for immune sequencing data. Study details: In terms of disease course, relapsing-remitting, secondary progressive and progressive-relapsing multiple sclerosis were included. Overall study results and limits: Batch-matched samples strongly co-clustered by F measure. Multiple sclerosis was associated with a significant reduction in normalized Chao1 diversity relative to controls. Five or six TRBV segments, including TRBV5-6, TRBV5-1 and TRBV20-1, were more frequent in patients than controls.

Germline lookup yields CDR1 LGHNT and CDR2 FRNRAP. The length of the CDR3 is 13 residues. Trimming cost V 3 bases and J 1 base, with 6 bases left between them. On this clonotype: Its cognate antigen is unknown.

Unique molecular identifiers had been added to the TCR beta cDNA libraries. TCRdb re-derived calls from the PCR reads in MiXCR, one entry per CDR3 protein. Altogether around 400,000 distinct CDR3 sequences are present, around a third being singletons, with the ten largest covering 13%. The sequenced sample was blood. This sequence joins TRBV12-5 and TRBJ1-1; D is undetermined. The receptor was derived from a girl aged 5-17 years with multiple sclerosis. Written as DNA, the CDR3 is TGTGCTAGTGGTTTCATGGGGAACACTGAAGCTTTCTTT. Translated, it gives CASGFMGNTEAFF.